Many counts were recorded for the clone carrying this T cell receptor (beta chain). Its antigen is still unknown. The entry originates in a study of spatial heterogeneity in lung cancer. Study details: More than 9.5 raw reads, on average, carried each unique TCR and UMI combination.

Time point given: sample taken at primary tumor resection. Material for sequencing was whole RNA from tumor, nontumor lung or frozen PBMC, left unsorted. Unique molecular identifiers, one per molecule, were present on every TCR cDNA molecule. One entry per CDR3 protein, called by TCRdb with MiXCR from the 5' RACE reads. The sample yields roughly 20,000 distinct CDR3 sequences, less than 5% seen once. CDR3 length: 16 residues. Germline V gives CDR1 SGHRS, CDR2 YFSETQ. Trimming took 4 bases from V and 9 from J; bases not matched to a gene: 12. Study-wide findings and caveats: Coverage estimated for tumor T cells reached roughly 7% for alpha chains and about 12% for beta chains. The study found that expanded intratumoral alpha and beta TCR counts tracked tumor mutation counts.

The receptor was derived from a male donor with early-stage non-small cell lung cancer. The chain links TRBV5-1 to TRBJ2-1; 11 bases are shared with TRBD1. This sample comprised lung tumor tissue, obtained at surgery. In DNA, the CDR3 is TGCGCCAGCAGCCCCACCGGGACAGGGGGGACCGGTGAGCAGTTCTTC. This sequence encodes CASSPTGTGGTGEQFF.